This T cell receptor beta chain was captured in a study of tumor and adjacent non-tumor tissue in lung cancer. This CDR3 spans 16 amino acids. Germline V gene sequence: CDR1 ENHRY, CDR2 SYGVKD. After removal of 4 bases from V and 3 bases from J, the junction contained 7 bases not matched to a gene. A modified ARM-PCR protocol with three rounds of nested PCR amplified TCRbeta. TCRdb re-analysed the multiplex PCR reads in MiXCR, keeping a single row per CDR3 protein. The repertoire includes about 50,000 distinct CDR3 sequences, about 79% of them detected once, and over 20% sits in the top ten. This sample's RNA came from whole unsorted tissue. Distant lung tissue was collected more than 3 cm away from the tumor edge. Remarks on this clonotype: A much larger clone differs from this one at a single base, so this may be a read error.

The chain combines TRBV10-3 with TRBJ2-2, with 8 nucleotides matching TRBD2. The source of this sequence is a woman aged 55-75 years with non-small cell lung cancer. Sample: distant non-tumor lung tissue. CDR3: CAISVTGGTDTGELFF. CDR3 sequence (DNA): TGTGCCATCAGTGTAACGGGAGGGACGGACACCGGGGAGCTGTTTTTT.